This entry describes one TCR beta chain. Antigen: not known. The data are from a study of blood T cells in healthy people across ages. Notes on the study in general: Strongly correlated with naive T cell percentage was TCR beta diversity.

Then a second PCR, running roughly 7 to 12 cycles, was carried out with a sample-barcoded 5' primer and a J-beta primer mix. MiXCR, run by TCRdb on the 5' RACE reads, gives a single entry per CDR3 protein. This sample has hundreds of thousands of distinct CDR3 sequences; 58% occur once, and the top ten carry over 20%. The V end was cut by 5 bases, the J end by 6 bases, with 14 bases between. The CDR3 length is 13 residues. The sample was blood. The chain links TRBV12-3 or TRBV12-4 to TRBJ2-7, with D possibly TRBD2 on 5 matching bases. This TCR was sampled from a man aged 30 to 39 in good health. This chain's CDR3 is CASSPRLRAEQYF. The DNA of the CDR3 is TGTGCCAGCAGTCCCCGGCTGAGGGCCGAGCAGTACTTC.